This passage covers 30 T cell receptor beta chains from one sample sequenced in a study of blood T cell repertoires in COVID-19. TCRdb keeps only in-frame clones here, not all; method: immunoSEQ multiplex PCR. The top ten hold less than 7.5% of the sample, which has more than 60,000 clones, about 88% seen once. Specimen: peripheral blood. Receptors were obtained from an elderly man with COVID-19, enrolled during active disease.

This sequence joins TRBV6-2 or TRBV6-3 and TRBJ2-7, with D uncertain. Per the germline V gene, CDR1 is MNHEY and CDR2 is SVGEGT. CDR3 length: 15 amino acids. Trimming stripped 0 bases from V and 2 bases from J, with 11 bases between. CDR3 coding DNA: TGTGCCAGCAGTTACTCGAGGCGGCTGACCTACGAGCAGTACTTC. This sequence encodes CASSYSRRLTYEQYF.

This sequence joins TRBV6-6 and TRBJ1-6; maybe TRBD1 (5 bases). The ends were cut back, 3 bases at V and 6 bases at J, with 12 bases in the middle. This CDR3 is built from 15 residues. Germline loops: CDR1 MNHNY, CDR2 SVGAGI (reference sequence). The CDR3 DNA sequence: TGTGCCAGCAGTTATCGCGGGGGGGGTAATTCACCCCTCCACTTT. As protein: CASSYRGGGNSPLHF.

This rearrangement joins TRBV19 to TRBJ1-6; the D is unclear. The CDR3 runs 18 residues. Germline assignment: CDR1 LNHDA and CDR2 SQIVND (reference sequence). Trimming removed 5 bases from V and 0 bases from J, with 17 bases in between. The CDR3 bases are TGTGCCAGTAGTCCCACTTATACCTCGAGCTCCTATAATTCACCCCTCCACTTT. Translated, it gives CASSPTYTSSSYNSPLHF.

The chain uses TRBV5-6 and TRBJ1-5; 7 nucleotides align to TRBD1. V shed 2 bases and J 1 base; nucleotides not matched to a gene: 6. The germline V gene has CDR1 SGHDT and CDR2 YYEEEE. This CDR3 contains 16 residues. CDR3 DNA sequence: TGTGCCAGCAGCTTTAGGGACAGTAGGAGCAATCAGCCCCAGCATTTT. Encoded protein: CASSFRDSRSNQPQHF.

The chain has TRBV11-3 and TRBJ1-1, with D tentatively TRBD1 (6 bases). The germline V gene has CDR1 SGHNT and CDR2 YENEEA. The CDR3 consists of 15 residues. With 3 bases removed from V and 2 bases from J, the gap between germline ends came to 13 bases. The chain's CDR3 is CASSFEGHENTEAFF. CDR3 nucleotides: TGTGCCAGCAGCTTCGAGGGACACGAAAACACTGAAGCTTTCTTT.

The chain joins TRBV19 to TRBJ2-7, with TRBD2 identical over 11 bases. V lost 5 bases, J lost 0 bases, and 6 bases stayed unmatched. CDR1 and CDR2 from the germline V gene are LNHDA and SQIVND (reference sequence). The length of the CDR3 is 16 residues. The chain's CDR3 is CASSPLAGAPSYEQYF. The CDR3 DNA reads TGTGCCAGTAGTCCACTAGCGGGGGCCCCCTCCTACGAGCAGTACTTC.

V usage is TRBV25-1 and J usage is TRBJ1-2, with 7 bases identical to TRBD1. The V gene end was trimmed by 5 bases and the J gene end by 0 bases; junction bases not matched to a gene: 9. Germline CDR1 and CDR2: MGHDK and SYGVNS. The CDR3 covers 16 residues. The CDR3: CASSSPGQQANYGYTF. In nucleotides, the CDR3 is TGTGCCAGCAGTTCACCGGGACAGCAAGCTAACTATGGCTACACCTTC.

The chain recombines TRBV4-1 with TRBJ1-1; 10 bases are a match to TRBD1. V lost 4 bases, J lost 5 bases, and 1 base stayed unmatched. This CDR3 is built from 13 residues. Germline-derived CDR1 and CDR2 are MGHRA and YSYEKL. CDR3 nucleotides: TGCGCCAGCAGCCCGGGACAGGGGACTGAAGCTTTCTTT. Protein: CASSPGQGTEAFF.

The chain uses TRBV29-1 and TRBJ1-1; 9 bases line up with TRBD1. The CDR3 consists of 14 residues. Germline loops: CDR1 SQVTM, CDR2 ANQGSEA. Trimming took 4 bases from V and 7 from J; bases not matched to a gene: 10. The CDR3 DNA sequence: TGCAGCGTTGGCCTGGGACAGGGTCGTAATGAAGCTTTCTTT. Translating gives CSVGLGQGRNEAFF.

The J gene is TRBJ1-1, the V gene TRBV10-1; D might be TRBD1 (5 bases). CDR1 is WNHNN, CDR2 SYGVQD, per germline (reference sequence). The CDR3 contains 13 residues. V was trimmed by 7 bases and J by 0 bases, leaving 9 bases between them. The chain's CDR3 is CASKTALNTEAFF. The CDR3 DNA is TGCGCCAGCAAGACAGCTTTGAACACTGAAGCTTTCTTT.

This chain connects TRBV5-1 to TRBJ1-1, with D perhaps TRBD1 (5 bases). Germline CDR1 reads SGHRS; CDR2 reads YFSETQ. The ends were cut back, 4 bases at V and 3 bases at J, with 13 bases in the middle. This CDR3 has 14 amino acids. CDR3 residues: CASSPGGTDTEAFF. The DNA of the CDR3 is TGCGCCAGCAGCCCAGGAGGGACGGACACTGAAGCTTTCTTT.

V gene TRBV7-2 combines with J gene TRBJ1-2; TRBD1 is a possible D gene (6 bases). The CDR3 covers 16 residues. CDR1 is SGHTA, CDR2 FQGNSA, per germline. V was clipped by 6 bases and J by 0 bases, with 17 bases between them. This chain's CDR3 is CASRPTEDRTNYGYTF. CDR3 nucleotide sequence: TGTGCCAGCAGACCTACGGAGGACAGAACTAACTATGGCTACACCTTC.

The chain recombines TRBV5-1 with TRBJ1-1; D is possibly TRBD1 (6 bases). CDR3 size: 15 residues. Germline V gene lookup returns CDR1 SGHRS and CDR2 YFSETQ. The V gene lost 3 bases and the J gene lost 5 bases, with 17 bases spanning the gap. As DNA, the CDR3 is TGCGCCAGCAGCTCCGTCGGGGGGCGGTTTACTGAAGCTTTCTTT. Its protein is CASSSVGGRFTEAFF.

The chain couples TRBV5-1 to TRBJ2-1, with D possibly matching TRBD2 (5 bases). The CDR3 is made up of 14 amino acids. Germline CDR1 and CDR2: SGHRS and YFSETQ. V shed 5 bases and J shed 5 bases, with 14 bases lying between them. The CDR3 sequence is CASSRDPGDNEQFF. In DNA, the CDR3 is TGCGCCAGCAGTCGGGATCCTGGGGACAATGAGCAGTTCTTC.

V usage is TRBV27 and J usage is TRBJ1-4, with 8 bases that match TRBD1. The V and J ends lost 5 bases and 8 bases, in that order; junction bases with no gene match: 4. Germline V gene sequence: CDR1 MNHEY, CDR2 SMNVEV (reference sequence). The CDR3 runs to 13 residues. In DNA, the CDR3 is TGTGCCAGCAGTAGGGACAGGTTGGAAAAACTGTTTTTT. It yields the protein CASSRDRLEKLFF.

The chain couples TRBV6-2 or TRBV6-3 to TRBJ2-2; 7 bases line up with TRBD1. This CDR3 spans 16 amino acids. From germline, CDR1 is MNHEY and CDR2 SVGEGT. With V trimmed by 5 bases and J by 4 bases, 10 bases remained unmatched. The CDR3 bases are TGTGCCAGCAGTAGAACAGGGGCCACGAGCACCGGGGAGCTGTTTTTT. As protein: CASSRTGATSTGELFF.

The chain joins TRBV6-6 to TRBJ1-5, with D possibly being TRBD1 (5 bases). This CDR3 is 13 amino acids long. In germline, CDR1 is MNHNY, CDR2 SVGAGI (reference sequence). The germline V and J ends were trimmed by 0 bases and 8 bases, with 8 bases remaining between them. CDR3 protein: CASSYSGGEPQHF. DNA for the CDR3: TGTGCCAGCAGTTACTCTGGGGGGGAGCCCCAGCATTTT.

This sequence joins TRBV11-2 and TRBJ1-2; TRBD1 is a possible D gene (5 bases). The germline V gene encodes CDR1 SGHAT and CDR2 FQNNGV. The ends were cut back, 4 bases at V and 8 bases at J, with 14 bases in the middle. CDR3 length: 13 residues. DNA of the CDR3: TGTGCCAGCAGCTCTCCTGGGGCGGGGGGCTACACCTTC. The encoded protein is CASSSPGAGGYTF.

V gene TRBV6-6 combines with J gene TRBJ2-3; TRBD2 matches 7 bases. The CDR3 runs to 17 residues. The V gene end was trimmed by 5 bases and the J gene end by 0 bases; junction bases not matched to a gene: 11. Germline lookup yields CDR1 MNHNY and CDR2 SVGAGI (reference sequence). CDR3 region: CASSPTWGGASTDTQYF. The CDR3 nucleotides read TGTGCCAGCAGTCCCACTTGGGGGGGTGCTAGCACAGATACGCAGTATTTT.

This chain links TRBV6-2 or TRBV6-3 with TRBJ1-6, with D possibly TRBD1 on 6 matching bases. The germline V gene has CDR1 MNHEY and CDR2 SVGEGT. V shed 4 bases and J shed 1 base, with 8 bases lying between them. This CDR3 has 15 amino acids. CDR3 in amino acids: CASSSDRSYNSPLHF. The DNA for the CDR3 is TGTGCCAGCAGTTCGGACAGATCCTATAATTCACCCCTCCACTTT.

The chain carries TRBV7-3 and TRBJ2-2; a weak D match, TRBD1 (5 bases). V was trimmed by 4 bases and J by 7 bases, leaving 10 bases between them. The V gene's germline CDR1 is SGHTA and CDR2 FQGTGA. The CDR3 length is 13 residues. CDR3 sequence (DNA): TGTGCCAGCAGCTACGCAGGGTTCGGGGAGCTGTTTTTT. Protein product: CASSYAGFGELFF. Based on the CDR3 plus reference TRBV7-3 and TRBJ2-2, the full variable domain is GAGVSQTPSNKVTEKGKYVELRCDPISGHTALYWYRQSLGQGPEFLIYFQGTGAADDSGLPNDRFFAVRPEGSVSTLKIQRTERGDSAVYLCASSYAGFGELFFGEGSRLTVL.

The CDR3, as DNA: TGTGCCAGCAACCGGGGAGAGGACACTGAAGCTTTCTTT. Translating gives CASNRGEDTEAFF. The chain employs TRBV6-5 and TRBJ1-1; D gene ambiguous. The CDR3 spans 13 residues. CDR1 is MNHEY and CDR2 is SVGAGI in the germline V gene. The V gene lost 7 bases and the J gene lost 3 bases, with 12 bases spanning the gap.

The CDR3 sequence is CASSPGTSGQETQYF. In DNA, the CDR3 is TGTGCCAGCAGCCCCGGGACTAGCGGACAAGAGACCCAGTACTTC. The V gene is TRBV4-2, the J gene TRBJ2-5; the match to TRBD2 covers 11 bases. This CDR3 has 15 amino acids. V gave up 4 bases and J gave up 2 bases; unmatched junction bases: 3. From germline, CDR1 is LGHNA and CDR2 YNFKEQ.

V gene TRBV19 combines with J gene TRBJ2-3, with 7 bases identical to TRBD2. The CDR3 runs to 16 residues. The germline V gene has CDR1 LNHDA and CDR2 SQIVND (reference sequence). V gave up 2 bases and J gave up 2 bases; unmatched junction bases: 7. The CDR3, as DNA: TGTGCCAGTAGTATATATTGGGGGGGGACCACAGATACGCAGTATTTT. Translation gives CASSIYWGGTTDTQYF. The whole variable domain, remainder taken from reference TRBV19 and TRBJ2-3, is DGGITQSPKYLFRKEGQNVTLSCEQNLNHDAMYWYRQDPGQGLRLIYYSQIVNDFQKGDIAEGYSVSREKKESFPLTVTSAQKNPTAFYLCASSIYWGGTTDTQYFGPGTRLTVL.

The rearrangement links TRBV5-1 to TRBJ1-1; 8 bases align to TRBD1. Germline V gene sequence: CDR1 SGHRS, CDR2 YFSETQ. The CDR3 extends over 12 amino acids. V shed 4 bases, J shed 8 bases, and the junction held 4 bases outside the gene matches. The CDR3 region is CASSVGQGEAFF. For the CDR3, the DNA is TGCGCCAGCAGCGTTGGACAGGGCGAAGCTTTCTTT.

The CDR3 protein is CASSQAGQGFGSPLHF. CDR3 bases: TGTGCCAGCAGTCAAGCGGGACAGGGGTTTGGGTCACCCCTCCACTTT. The V gene is TRBV7-9, the J gene TRBJ1-6; 10 bases align to TRBD1. The CDR3 contains 16 residues. Germline loops: CDR1 SEHNR, CDR2 FQNEAQ (reference sequence). After removal of 6 bases from V and 10 bases from J, the junction contained 12 bases not matched to a gene.

The chain is built from TRBV19 and TRBJ2-7; 9 nucleotides agree with TRBD1. V shed 5 bases, J shed 1 base, and the junction held 9 bases outside the gene matches. This CDR3 contains 16 residues. In germline, CDR1 is LNHDA, CDR2 SQIVND (reference sequence). This chain's CDR3 is CASSPNSGTGSYEQYF. The CDR3 DNA follows: TGTGCCAGTAGTCCAAACTCCGGGACAGGGTCCTACGAGCAGTACTTC.

V is TRBV19 and J is TRBJ1-1, with D maybe TRBD1 (6 bases). This CDR3 region has 14 residues. The V and J ends lost 3 bases and 0 bases respectively, with 8 bases between them. CDR1 is LNHDA and CDR2 is SQIVND in the germline V gene (reference sequence). CDR3 nucleotide sequence: TGTGCCAGTAGTATGGACAGACTGAACACTGAAGCTTTCTTT. The encoded protein is CASSMDRLNTEAFF.

The rearrangement links TRBV9 to TRBJ2-7; the match to TRBD1 covers 8 bases. Trimming took 4 bases from V and 6 from J; bases not matched to a gene: 12. CDR3 length: 15 amino acids. Per the germline V gene, CDR1 is SGDLS and CDR2 is YYNGEE. The CDR3: CASSPQSRGPGEQYF. The CDR3 nucleotides read TGTGCCAGCAGCCCTCAATCCAGGGGGCCCGGCGAGCAGTACTTC.

DNA of the CDR3: TGTGCCACCAGCAGAGATGGAGTGAGGGCCTCTGGAAACACCATATATTTT. Its translation is CATSRDGVRASGNTIYF. V gene TRBV15 combines with J gene TRBJ1-3, with D unresolved. The CDR3 extends over 17 amino acids. The germline V and J ends were trimmed by 0 bases and 0 bases, with 12 bases remaining between them. Germline V gene lookup returns CDR1 LNHNV and CDR2 YYDKDF (reference sequence).